The 2 T cell receptor beta chains below come from one sample, sequenced in a study of blood T cells in healthy people across ages. A second PCR, run for roughly 7 to 11 cycles, used a sample-barcoded 5' primer plus a J-beta primer mix. TCRdb reprocessed the 5' RACE reads via MiXCR and lists one record per CDR3 protein. The sample comprises more than 500,000 distinct CDR3 sequences, 27% of which are singletons, and less than 20% rests with the top ten. The sample consisted of blood. These receptors all come from a woman in her seventies in good health.

The chain recombines TRBV6-1 with TRBJ1-2, with D possibly TRBD1 on 5 matching bases. CDR3 length equals 16 residues. Trimming removed 3 bases at V and 1 base at J, with 15 bases between. Per the germline V gene, CDR1 is MNHNS and CDR2 is SASEGT. CDR3 sequence (DNA): TGTGCCAGCAGTGATGGGGGAAGAAATTTTAACTATGGCTACACCTTC. This translates into CASSDGGRNFNYGYTF.

This clonotype was observed a few times. The CDR3 is CASSPETGHNQPQHF. The DNA for the CDR3 is TGTGCCAGCAGCCCTGAGACAGGGCACAATCAGCCCCAGCATTTT. The rearrangement joins TRBV9 to TRBJ1-5, with 7 bases lining up with TRBD1. Germline V gene sequence: CDR1 SGDLS, CDR2 YYNGEE. V shed 4 bases, J shed 3 bases, and the junction held 7 bases outside the gene matches. CDR3 length: 15 amino acids.